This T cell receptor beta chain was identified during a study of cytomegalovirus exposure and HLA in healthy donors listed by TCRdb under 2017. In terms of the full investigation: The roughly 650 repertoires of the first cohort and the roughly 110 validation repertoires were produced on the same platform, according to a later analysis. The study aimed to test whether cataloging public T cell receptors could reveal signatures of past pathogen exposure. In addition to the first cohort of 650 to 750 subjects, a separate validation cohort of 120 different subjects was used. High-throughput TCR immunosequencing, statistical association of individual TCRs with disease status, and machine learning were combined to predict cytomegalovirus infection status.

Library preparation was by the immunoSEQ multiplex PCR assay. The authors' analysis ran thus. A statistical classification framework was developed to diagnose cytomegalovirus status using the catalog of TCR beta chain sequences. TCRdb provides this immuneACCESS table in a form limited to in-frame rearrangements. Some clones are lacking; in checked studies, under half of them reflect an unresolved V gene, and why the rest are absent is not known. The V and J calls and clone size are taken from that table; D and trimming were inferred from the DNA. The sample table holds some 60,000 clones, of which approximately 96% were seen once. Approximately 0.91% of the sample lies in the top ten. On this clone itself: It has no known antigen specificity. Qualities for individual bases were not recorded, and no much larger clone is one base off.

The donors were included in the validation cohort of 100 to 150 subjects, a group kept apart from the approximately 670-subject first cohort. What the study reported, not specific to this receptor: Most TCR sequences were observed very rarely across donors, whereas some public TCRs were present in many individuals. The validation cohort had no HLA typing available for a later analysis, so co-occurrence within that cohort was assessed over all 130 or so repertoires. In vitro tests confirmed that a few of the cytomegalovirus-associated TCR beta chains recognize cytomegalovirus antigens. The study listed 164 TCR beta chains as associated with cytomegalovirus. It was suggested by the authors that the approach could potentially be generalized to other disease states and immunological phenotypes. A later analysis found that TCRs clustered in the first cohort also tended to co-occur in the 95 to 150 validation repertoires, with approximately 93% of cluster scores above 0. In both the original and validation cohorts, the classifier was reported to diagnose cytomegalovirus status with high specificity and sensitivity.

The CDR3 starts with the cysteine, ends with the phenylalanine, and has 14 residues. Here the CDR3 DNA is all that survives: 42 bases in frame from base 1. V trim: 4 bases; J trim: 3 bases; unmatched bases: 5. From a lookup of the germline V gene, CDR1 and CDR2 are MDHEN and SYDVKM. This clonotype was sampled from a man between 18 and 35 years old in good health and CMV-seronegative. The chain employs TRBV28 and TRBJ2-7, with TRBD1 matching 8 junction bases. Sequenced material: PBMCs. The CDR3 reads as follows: CASSSGQGFYEQYF. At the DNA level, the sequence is TGTGCCAGCAGTTCCGGACAGGGATTCTACGAGCAGTACTTC.